This TCR beta chain emerged from a study of regulatory T cells in long-lasting Graves disease. Study conclusions and caveats: Persistent disease was characterized by preferential usage of TRBV28, TRBJ1-2 and TRBJ2-5.

Only a few counts were recorded for this clonotype. What it binds is not known. Arm-PCR of CDR3 regions and iRepertoire HTBI primers were used to build TCR beta libraries. Via MiXCR, TCRdb re-called the multiplex PCR reads, giving one row per CDR3 protein. This sample has around 300,000 distinct CDR3 sequences, with 20% to 25% found just once. Specified time point: persistent/refractory GD, antithyroid drugs over 5 years with positive TRAb. RNA isolated from PBMCs was used to make the TCR library. The CDR3 consists of 15 residues. V was pared by 2 bases and J by 2 bases, with 12 bases between. Germline lookup yields CDR1 KGHSH and CDR2 LQKENI.

This specimen consisted of peripheral blood mononuclear cells (PBMCs), obtained when the disease was refractory, from a patient treated with antithyroid drugs. The sequence derives from a female donor with Graves disease. The chain combines TRBV18 with TRBJ1-2; possible D gene TRBD1, 5 bases. CDR3 coding DNA: TGTGCCAGCTCACCAGGGGCCCAGGGAAACTATGGCTACACCTTC. It specifies CASSPGAQGNYGYTF.